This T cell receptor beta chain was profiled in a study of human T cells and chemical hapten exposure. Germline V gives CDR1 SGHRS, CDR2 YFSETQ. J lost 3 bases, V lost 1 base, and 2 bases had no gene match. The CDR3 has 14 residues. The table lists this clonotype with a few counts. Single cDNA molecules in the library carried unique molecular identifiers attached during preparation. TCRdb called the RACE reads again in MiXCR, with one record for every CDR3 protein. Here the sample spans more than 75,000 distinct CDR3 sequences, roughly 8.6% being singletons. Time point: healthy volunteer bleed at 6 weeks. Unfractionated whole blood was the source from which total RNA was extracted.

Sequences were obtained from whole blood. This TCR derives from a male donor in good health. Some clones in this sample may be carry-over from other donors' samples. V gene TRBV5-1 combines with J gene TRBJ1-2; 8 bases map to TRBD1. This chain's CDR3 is CASSLLTGDYGYTF. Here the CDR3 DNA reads TGCGCCAGCAGCTTGTTGACAGGGGACTATGGCTACACCTTC.